A selection of T cell receptor beta chains follows, all from one sample in a study of cytomegalovirus exposure and HLA in healthy donors. Sequenced by immunoSEQ multiplex PCR; TCRdb stores in-frame clones only, minus some. The data hold more than 100,000 clones, with 80% observed a single time. Sequences were obtained from PBMCs. All receptors derive from a man in his forties or fifties in good health and CMV-seronegative. The CDR3 runs from the conserved cysteine through the conserved F or W. The D gene is left open where the match is weak. Clone sizes are given selectively: once, few, many, or a class where the clone is expanded.

CDR3 DNA | CDR3 protein | D gene | clone size | CDR3 length | J gene | V gene
TGTGCCAGCAGTCGGAGGACGGTCGGAGAAAAACTGTTTTTT | CASSRRTVGEKLFF | . | . | 14 | TRBJ1-4 | TRBV6-5
TGTGCCAGCAGCTTCGGAGGGTTCCCCTACGAGCAGTACTTC | CASSFGGFPYEQYF | . | . | 14 | TRBJ2-7 | TRBV5-4
TGTGCCAGCTCGGGACAGGGGGCTGCCGGGGAGACCCAGTACTTC | CASSGQGAAGETQYF | TRBD1 | . | 15 | TRBJ2-5 | TRBV18
TGTGCCATCAGTCCGTCGGGGAACAATGAAAAACTGTTTTTT | CAISPSGNNEKLFF | . | . | 14 | TRBJ1-4 | TRBV10-3
TGTGCCTCAGGGGGGCAGGGCGAAGCTTTCTTT | CASGGQGEAFF | TRBD1 | once | 11 | TRBJ1-1 | TRBV10-3
TGTGCCAGCAGCGTCGCAACAGGGATGGATTCACCCCTCCACTTT | CASSVATGMDSPLHF | . | few | 15 | TRBJ1-6 | TRBV2
TGTGCCAGCAGCGTCAGGCCGAACACCGGGGAGCTGTTTTTT | CASSVRPNTGELFF | . | once | 14 | TRBJ2-2 | TRBV7-7
TGTGCCAGCAGGAACAGGGGTAATCGGTACGAGCAGTACTTC | CASRNRGNRYEQYF | TRBD1 | . | 14 | TRBJ2-7 | TRBV6-5
TGTGCCATGTATGAGGCCGCTCGGAATCAGCCCCAGCATTTT | CAMYEAARNQPQHF | . | . | 14 | TRBJ1-5 | TRBV7-3
TGTGCCAGTAGTATGTCCGGGGTCTCCGAACAGCCCCAGCATTTT | CASSMSGVSEQPQHF | . | once | 15 | TRBJ1-5 | TRBV19
TGTGCCAGCAGTGTTGGCCGTTCCTACGAGCAGTACTTC | CASSVGRSYEQYF | . | once | 13 | TRBJ2-7 | TRBV6-1
TGTGCCAGCAGCTTAAGCAGAGGACAGCCCCAGCATTTT | CASSLSRGQPQHF | . | . | 13 | TRBJ1-5 | TRBV7-2
TGTGCCAGCAGTTCGCTGGGACAGGGTCGGGAAAATGAGCAGTTCTTC | CASSSLGQGRENEQFF | TRBD1 | . | 16 | TRBJ2-1 | TRBV28
TGTGCCAGTAGTACCCGGGACAGGGCGTATAGCAATCAGCCCCAGCATTTT | CASSTRDRAYSNQPQHF | TRBD1 | . | 17 | TRBJ1-5 | TRBV19
TGTGCCAGCAACATACCCGGGGGGCGGTACGAGCAGTACTTC | CASNIPGGRYEQYF | . | . | 14 | TRBJ2-7 | TRBV7-2
TGTGCCAGCAGTTACGGGACTAACACAGATACGCAGTATTTT | CASSYGTNTDTQYF | TRBD2 | . | 14 | TRBJ2-3 | TRBV6-5
TGTGCCAGCAGCTTAGACGCGGAGAGTAACTACAATGAGCAGTTCTTC | CASSLDAESNYNEQFF | . | . | 16 | TRBJ2-1 | TRBV11-2
TGTGCCTGGAGTAATCCGGGACAGGGGCTTCTTGAAGCTTTCTTT | CAWSNPGQGLLEAFF | TRBD1 | . | 15 | TRBJ1-1 | TRBV30
TGTGCCAGCAGCTTATTATTTCAGGGGGTCGCTAATGAAAAACTGTTTTTT | CASSLLFQGVANEKLFF | TRBD1 | few | 17 | TRBJ1-4 | TRBV5-5
TGCGCCAGCCGCAATGGAGCAACTAATGAAAAACTGTTTTTT | CASRNGATNEKLFF | . | . | 14 | TRBJ1-4 | TRBV5-1
TGTGCCAGCAGCTTGAGAGGCACTGAAGCTTTCTTT | CASSLRGTEAFF | . | . | 12 | TRBJ1-1 | TRBV5-6
TGCGCCAGCAGCGCAACCGGGACAGGGTATGGCTACACCTTC | CASSATGTGYGYTF | TRBD1 | . | 14 | TRBJ1-2 | TRBV5-1
TGTGCCAGCAGTTCCACGGACAGGGACAATGAGCAGTTCTTC | CASSSTDRDNEQFF | TRBD1 | . | 14 | TRBJ2-1 | TRBV28
TGTGCCATCAGGGGACCGGGACAGGGGGACACTGAAGCTTTCTTT | CAIRGPGQGDTEAFF | TRBD1 | . | 15 | TRBJ1-1 | TRBV10-3
TGTGCCAGCAGTGAAGGTTTAGCCAGGGAGCTGTTTTTT | CASSEGLARELFF | . | . | 13 | TRBJ2-2 | TRBV2
TGCGCCAGCAGCTCGGGACAGGGGGCCGGGAACATTCAGTACTTC | CASSSGQGAGNIQYF | TRBD1 | once | 15 | TRBJ2-4 | TRBV5-1
TGTGCCAGCAGTAAAACCCCTGGGCAGGGGGCGAGAGAGCAGTACTTC | CASSKTPGQGAREQYF | TRBD1 | . | 16 | TRBJ2-7 | TRBV25-1
TGTGCCAGCAGCGGAGGCAAATCCCCGACCTACGAGCAGTACTTC | CASSGGKSPTYEQYF | . | . | 15 | TRBJ2-7 | TRBV9
TGCGCCAGCAGCCGGGAGGGGGACCGCACAGATACGCAGTATTTT | CASSREGDRTDTQYF | TRBD2 | once | 15 | TRBJ2-3 | TRBV5-1
TGTGCCAGCACTACCCTGACGGAGGGGAACACCATATATTTT | CASTTLTEGNTIYF | . | . | 14 | TRBJ1-3 | TRBV6-6
TGCGCCAGCAGCTTGGGGGGACTAGACGCCGGGGAGCTGTTTTTT | CASSLGGLDAGELFF | TRBD2 | . | 15 | TRBJ2-2 | TRBV5-1
TGTGCCAGCAGTCGAGGGGGCGGCAATCAGCCCCAGCATTTT | CASSRGGGNQPQHF | TRBD1 | . | 14 | TRBJ1-5 | TRBV5-6
TGTGCCATCATGAGAGGGACTAGCGGACTCTACGAGCAGTACTTC | CAIMRGTSGLYEQYF | TRBD2 | . | 15 | TRBJ2-7 | TRBV10-3
TGTGCCAGCAGCTTAGTTACAGTGAACACTGAAGCTTTCTTT | CASSLVTVNTEAFF | . | once | 14 | TRBJ1-1 | TRBV5-4
TGTGCTAGTGGTTTGGTAAGAACGGAGGGCGGGAGGATCGTCGAGCAGTACTTC | CASGLVRTEGGRIVEQYF | TRBD2 | . | 18 | TRBJ2-7 | TRBV12-5
TGCGCCAGCAGCTTGTTGACACAGAACACTGAAGCTTTCTTT | CASSLLTQNTEAFF | . | . | 14 | TRBJ1-1 | TRBV5-1
TGCGCCAGCAGCCAAGGGCGGGGCGGGAGGGATAGCACAGATACGCAGTATTTT | CASSQGRGGRDSTDTQYF | TRBD2 | . | 18 | TRBJ2-3 | TRBV4-3
TGCGCCAGCAGCCAAGATTTACAGGGAGGAAACACCATATATTTT | CASSQDLQGGNTIYF | . | . | 15 | TRBJ1-3 | TRBV4-3
TGTGCCAGCACCCTAGGTGGTGAGACCCAGTACTTC | CASTLGGETQYF | . | few | 12 | TRBJ2-5 | TRBV2
TGTGCCAGCAGTCCAAGCTACCTCTATGGCTACACCTTC | CASSPSYLYGYTF | . | . | 13 | TRBJ1-2 | TRBV28
TGTGCCAGTAGTAGGGGACAGGGGCCCGGCTACACCTTC | CASSRGQGPGYTF | TRBD1 | . | 13 | TRBJ1-2 | TRBV19
TGTGCCAGCAGCGTAAATACAGGGTTCACTGAAGCTTTCTTT | CASSVNTGFTEAFF | . | once | 14 | TRBJ1-1 | TRBV9
TGTGCCATCAGTGCAGGGGGCCTAAGCTCCTACAATGAGCAGTTCTTC | CAISAGGLSSYNEQFF | TRBD1 | . | 16 | TRBJ2-1 | TRBV10-3
TGTGCCAGTTCCGGGACAGGGAATCAGCCCCAGCATTTT | CASSGTGNQPQHF | TRBD1 | . | 13 | TRBJ1-5 | TRBV19
TGTGCCAGCAGCTTAACAGGGAGACAAAACTATGGCTACACCTTC | CASSLTGRQNYGYTF | . | . | 15 | TRBJ1-2 | TRBV7-3
TGTGCCAGTAGTACGGGACAGGGAAGGTATGGCTACACCTTC | CASSTGQGRYGYTF | TRBD1 | . | 14 | TRBJ1-2 | TRBV19
TGTGCCAGCAGCTCCGCAGGGGGGACCACTGAAGCTTTCTTT | CASSSAGGTTEAFF | TRBD1 | . | 14 | TRBJ1-1 | TRBV5-4
TGTGCCAGCAGCTCCACAGGCGAACCAAATGAAAAACTGTTTTTT | CASSSTGEPNEKLFF | . | . | 15 | TRBJ1-4 | TRBV11-3
TGTGCCAGTAGTATGGGAGACAGGGACCGTGATCAGCCCCAGCATTTT | CASSMGDRDRDQPQHF | TRBD1 | . | 16 | TRBJ1-5 | TRBV19
TGTGCCAGCAGCTTTTCAGGGGGCTACACCGGGGAGCTGTTTTTT | CASSFSGGYTGELFF | TRBD1 | . | 15 | TRBJ2-2 | TRBV5-6
TGTGCCAGCAGTCCACGACTAGCGGGGGGGACCTCGGGTGAGCAGTTCTTC | CASSPRLAGGTSGEQFF | TRBD2 | . | 17 | TRBJ2-1 | TRBV27
TGTGCCATCAGTGAGCTAGCGGGAGAGGCCGGGGAGCTGTTTTTT | CAISELAGEAGELFF | TRBD2 | . | 15 | TRBJ2-2 | TRBV10-3
TGTGCCAGCAAAGGACTAGCGGGAGAGCACGGGGAGCTGTTTTTT | CASKGLAGEHGELFF | TRBD2 | . | 15 | TRBJ2-2 | TRBV2
TGTGCCAGCAGTCTCCGCGGGCCCAACACAGATACGCAGTATTTT | CASSLRGPNTDTQYF | . | . | 15 | TRBJ2-3 | TRBV9
TGTGCCAGCAGCTTAGATGCCCGGGGCTACGAGCAGTACTTC | CASSLDARGYEQYF | . | . | 14 | TRBJ2-7 | TRBV7-9
TGTGCCAGCAGTCCGGGACACCAGCCTTTGAGGCCCCAGCATTTT | CASSPGHQPLRPQHF | . | . | 15 | TRBJ1-5 | TRBV7-8
TGTGCAGGCGGGCGGACCTACCAAGAGACCCAGTACTTC | CAGGRTYQETQYF | . | . | 13 | TRBJ2-5 | TRBV6-1
TGCGCCAGCAGCCAAGAATTCGACAGATACAATCAGCCCCAGCATTTT | CASSQEFDRYNQPQHF | . | . | 16 | TRBJ1-5 | TRBV4-1
TGCAGCGTTTTACCTGCGGGGTTCCAAGAGACCCAGTACTTC | CSVLPAGFQETQYF | . | . | 14 | TRBJ2-5 | TRBV29-1